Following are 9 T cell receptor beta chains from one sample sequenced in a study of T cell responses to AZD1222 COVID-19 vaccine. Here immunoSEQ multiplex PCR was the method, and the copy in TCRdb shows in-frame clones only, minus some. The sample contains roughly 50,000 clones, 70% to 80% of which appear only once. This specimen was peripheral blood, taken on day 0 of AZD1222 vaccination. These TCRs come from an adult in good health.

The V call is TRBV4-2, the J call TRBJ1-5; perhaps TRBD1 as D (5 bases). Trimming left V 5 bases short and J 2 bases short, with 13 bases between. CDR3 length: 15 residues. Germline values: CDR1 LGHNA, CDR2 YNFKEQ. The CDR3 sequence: CASSVQGGGNQPQHF. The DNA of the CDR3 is TGTGCCAGCAGCGTGCAGGGCGGAGGCAATCAGCCCCAGCATTTT.

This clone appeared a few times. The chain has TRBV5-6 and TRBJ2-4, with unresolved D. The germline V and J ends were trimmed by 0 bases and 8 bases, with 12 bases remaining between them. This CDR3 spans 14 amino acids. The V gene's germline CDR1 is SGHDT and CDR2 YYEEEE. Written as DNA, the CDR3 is TGTGCCAGCAGCTTGGCGGCGGCTCTAGACATTCAGTACTTC. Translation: CASSLAAALDIQYF.

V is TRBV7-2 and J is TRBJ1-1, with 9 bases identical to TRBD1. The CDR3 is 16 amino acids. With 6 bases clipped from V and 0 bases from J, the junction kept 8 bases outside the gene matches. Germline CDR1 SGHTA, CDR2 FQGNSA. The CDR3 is CASRVRGTGMNTEAFF. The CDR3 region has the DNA TGTGCCAGCAGGGTGAGAGGGACAGGGATGAACACTGAAGCTTTCTTT.

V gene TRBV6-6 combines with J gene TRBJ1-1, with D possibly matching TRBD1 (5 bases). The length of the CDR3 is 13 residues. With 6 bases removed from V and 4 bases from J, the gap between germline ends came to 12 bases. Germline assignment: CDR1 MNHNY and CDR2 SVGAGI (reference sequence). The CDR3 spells CASRAPGGTEAFF. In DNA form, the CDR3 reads TGTGCCAGCAGAGCCCCTGGGGGCACTGAAGCTTTCTTT.

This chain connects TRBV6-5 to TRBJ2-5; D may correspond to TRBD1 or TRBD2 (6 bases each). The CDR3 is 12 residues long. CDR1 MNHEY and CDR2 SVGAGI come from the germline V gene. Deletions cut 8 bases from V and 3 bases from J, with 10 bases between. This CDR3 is CASPGAKETQYF. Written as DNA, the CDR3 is TGTGCCAGCCCGGGGGCTAAAGAGACCCAGTACTTC.

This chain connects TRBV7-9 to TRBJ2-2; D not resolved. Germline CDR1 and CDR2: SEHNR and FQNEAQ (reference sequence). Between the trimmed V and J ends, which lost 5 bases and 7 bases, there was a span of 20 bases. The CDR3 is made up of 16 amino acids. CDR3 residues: CASSPAFGQENGELFF. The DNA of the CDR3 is TGTGCCAGCAGCCCCGCTTTCGGGCAGGAGAACGGGGAGCTGTTTTTT.

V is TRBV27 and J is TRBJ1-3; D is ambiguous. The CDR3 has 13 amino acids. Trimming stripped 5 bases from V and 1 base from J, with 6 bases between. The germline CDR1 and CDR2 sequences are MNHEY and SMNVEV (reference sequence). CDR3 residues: CASSPRSGNTIYF. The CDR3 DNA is TGTGCCAGCAGTCCCCGTTCTGGAAACACCATATATTTT.

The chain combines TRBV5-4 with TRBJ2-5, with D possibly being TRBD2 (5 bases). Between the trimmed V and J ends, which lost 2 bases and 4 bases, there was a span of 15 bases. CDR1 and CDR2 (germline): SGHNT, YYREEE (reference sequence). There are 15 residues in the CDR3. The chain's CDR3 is CASSLASEGGETQYF. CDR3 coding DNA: TGTGCCAGCAGCTTAGCAAGTGAAGGAGGAGAGACCCAGTACTTC.

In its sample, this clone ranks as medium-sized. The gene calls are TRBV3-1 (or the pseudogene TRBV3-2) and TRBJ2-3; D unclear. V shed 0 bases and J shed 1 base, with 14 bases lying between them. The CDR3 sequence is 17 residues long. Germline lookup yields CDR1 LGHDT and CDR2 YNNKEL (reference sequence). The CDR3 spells CASSQDLSIEGTDTQYF. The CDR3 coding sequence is TGTGCCAGCAGCCAAGATCTATCCATCGAGGGCACAGATACGCAGTATTTT.